The 17 T cell receptor beta chains listed next were all sequenced from one sample in a study of T-cell reconstitution after alpha-beta-depleted transplantation in children. Construction of the TCRbeta library involved unique molecular identifiers. TCRdb reprocessed the PCR reads with MiXCR, giving one entry per CDR3 protein. The sample has some 830,000 distinct CDR3 sequences, 15% to 20% seen once; the top ten hold under 6%. The sample consisted of PBMCs, mostly from graft donor cells, taken 360 days after TCRalphabeta/CD19-depleted stem cell transplant. The receptors originated from a male patient aged 10 to 17 who had a stem cell transplant for acute lymphoblastic leukemia, so the T cells may come from the graft donor.

This clonotype was seen more than once but under ten times. This rearrangement joins TRBV7-2 to TRBJ2-3, with 11 bases identical to TRBD2. The length of the CDR3 is 21 residues. V lost 5 bases and J lost 2; bases outside the gene matches: 21. Germline V gives CDR1 SGHTA, CDR2 FQGNSA. The chain's CDR3 is CASSPPWGARGTSGPTDTQYF. In nucleotides, the CDR3 is TGTGCCAGCAGCCCCCCGTGGGGGGCGCGAGGGACTAGCGGACCCACAGATACGCAGTATTTT.

This clonotype was observed many times. This chain connects TRBV12-3 or TRBV12-4 to TRBJ1-2, with 7 bases aligning to TRBD1. Losses at the gene ends were 5 bases for V and 0 bases for J; bases not matched to a gene: 9. This CDR3 is built from 16 residues. The CDR3 protein is CASSPRGRRTNYGYTF. The DNA for the CDR3 is TGTGCCAGCAGTCCAAGGGGGCGCCGGACTAACTATGGCTACACCTTC.

This sequence joins TRBV29-1 and TRBJ2-7; a weak D match, TRBD1 (6 bases). The germline V and J ends were trimmed by 3 bases and 2 bases, with 14 bases remaining between them. Germline CDR1 SQVTM, CDR2 ANQGSEA. This CDR3 region has 14 residues. The CDR3 DNA sequence: TGCAGCGTTGACTTTGGGGGCGGACCCTACGAGCAGTACTTC. It is translated as CSVDFGGGPYEQYF.

In DNA, the CDR3 is TGTGCCAGCAGCGCCCGGGGAGCGGGGGCCTACAATGAGCAGTTCTTC. This gives the protein CASSARGAGAYNEQFF. The genes are TRBV13 and TRBJ2-1; 8 nucleotides match TRBD2. Germline V CDR1 and CDR2: PRHDT, FYEKMQ (reference sequence). V gave up 5 bases and J gave up 2 bases; unmatched junction bases: 8. This CDR3 has 16 residues.

This chain links TRBV7-9 with TRBJ2-4; D ambiguous. The CDR3 loop spans 16 amino acids. Germline values: CDR1 SEHNR, CDR2 FQNEAQ (reference sequence). Trimming shortened V by 5 bases and J by 1 base, and 15 bases separated the two germline ends. Written as DNA, the CDR3 is TGTGCCAGCAGCCAGCCCTTTGGAAGTGCCAAAAACATTCAGTACTTC. Its protein product is CASSQPFGSAKNIQYF.

V usage is TRBV7-9 and J usage is TRBJ2-3; D remains unclear. The CDR3 is made up of 15 amino acids. V lost 3 bases, J lost 2 bases, and 12 bases lay in between. Germline CDR1 is SEHNR and CDR2 is FQNEAQ (reference sequence). The CDR3 reads CASSFGPPPTDTQYF. The CDR3 DNA reads TGTGCCAGCAGCTTCGGGCCCCCCCCCACAGATACGCAGTATTTT.

This clonotype was observed many times. J is TRBJ2-7 and V is TRBV5-1, with 8 bases aligning to TRBD1. Germline V gives CDR1 SGHRS, CDR2 YFSETQ. The length of the CDR3 is 15 residues. With 2 bases clipped from V and 3 bases from J, the junction kept 7 bases outside the gene matches. The CDR3 sequence is CASSFNSGGNYEQYF. DNA of the CDR3: TGCGCCAGCAGCTTTAACTCAGGGGGCAACTACGAGCAGTACTTC. The whole variable domain, filled in from reference TRBV5-1 and TRBJ2-7, reads KAGVTQTPRYLIKTRGQQVTLSCSPISGHRSVSWYQQTPGQGLQFLFEYFSETQRNKGNFPGRFSGRQFSNSRSEMNVSTLELGDSALYLCASSFNSGGNYEQYFGPGTRLTVT.

This clonotype has ten or more counts. The chain has TRBV7-9 and TRBJ1-2; D not certain. The V and J ends lost 6 bases and 4 bases respectively, with 9 bases between them. CDR3 length: 12 residues. CDR1 and CDR2 from the germline V gene are SEHNR and FQNEAQ (reference sequence). The CDR3 DNA sequence: TGTGCCAGCAGGGCCAGTACCTATGGCTACACCTTC. It encodes CASRASTYGYTF.

V usage is TRBV5-1 and J usage is TRBJ2-3; TRBD2 aligns across 8 bases. The CDR3 runs to 16 residues. CDR1 is SGHRS, CDR2 YFSETQ, per germline. With V trimmed by 3 bases and J by 3 bases, 9 bases remained unmatched. The chain's CDR3 is CASSSTSGLETDTQYF. CDR3 nucleotide sequence: TGCGCCAGCAGCTCAACTAGCGGTTTGGAAACAGATACGCAGTATTTT.

The chain carries TRBV20-1 and TRBJ2-5, with D tentatively TRBD2 (5 bases). Germline V gene sequence: CDR1 DFQATT, CDR2 SNEGSKA (reference sequence). V lost 1 base, J lost 2 bases, and 14 bases lay in between. There are 15 residues in the CDR3. The CDR3 DNA reads TGCAGTGCTAGAGCGCGGACTCGACAACAAGAGACCCAGTACTTC. Protein: CSARARTRQQETQYF.

The chain combines TRBV12-3 or TRBV12-4 with TRBJ2-2; D is unresolved. V was shortened by 7 bases and J by 6 bases, with 9 bases between the two germline ends. This CDR3 has 12 residues. CDR3 sequence (DNA): TGTGCCAGCATACCAGGCCCCGGGGAGCTGTTTTTT. This encodes CASIPGPGELFF.

Many counts were recorded for this clonotype. This chain joins TRBV9 and TRBJ2-7; D is unresolved. This CDR3 contains 13 residues. Germline CDR1 is SGDLS and CDR2 is YYNGEE. V dropped 2 bases and J dropped 0 bases, with 6 bases sitting between them. The CDR3 DNA is TGTGCCAGCAGCGTCTCATTCTCCTACGAGCAGTACTTC. Amino acids: CASSVSFSYEQYF.

J is TRBJ1-2 and V is TRBV3-1, with 10 bases fitting TRBD1. From germline, CDR1 is LGHDT and CDR2 YNNKEL (reference sequence). The V gene end was trimmed by 8 bases and the J gene end by 5 bases; junction bases not matched to a gene: 8. The CDR3 is made up of 14 amino acids. CDR3 residues: CASLLGQGRYGYTF. Written as DNA, the CDR3 is TGTGCCAGCCTCCTGGGACAGGGGCGGTATGGCTACACCTTC. Using reference TRBV3-1 and TRBJ1-2 for the parts outside the CDR3, the full variable domain is DTAVSQTPKYLVTQMGNDKSIKCEQNLGHDTMYWYKQDSKKFLKIMFSYNNKELIINETVPNRFSPKSPDKAHLNLHINSLELGDSAVYFCASLLGQGRYGYTFGSGTRLTVV.

The CDR3 nucleotides are TGCGCCAGCAGCTTAGCGCCGACTGGAGCCAATCAGCCCCAGCATTTT. The encoded protein is CASSLAPTGANQPQHF. V and J are TRBV5-1 and TRBJ1-5; unclear D gene. Trimming removed 2 bases at V and 3 bases at J, with 15 bases between. The CDR3 is 16 amino acids. From germline, CDR1 is SGHRS and CDR2 YFSETQ.

In DNA form, the CDR3 reads TGTGCCAGCAGTGAATTGAGGTCTAGCGGGATCCAAGGGCAGTACTTC. It specifies CASSELRSSGIQGQYF. The V gene is TRBV25-1, the J gene TRBJ2-7; 9 bases are shared with TRBD2. Trimming took 1 base from V and 9 from J; bases not matched to a gene: 13. CDR1 and CDR2 from the germline V gene are MGHDK and SYGVNS. This CDR3 comprises 16 residues.

The chain carries TRBV6-1 and TRBJ1-1, with TRBD1 matching 7 bases. CDR3 length equals 14 residues. The V gene's germline CDR1 is MNHNS and CDR2 SASEGT. V was clipped by 7 bases and J by 2 bases; unmatched bases: 7. CDR3 protein: CASNRQGRNTEAFF. The CDR3 bases are TGTGCCAGCAACCGACAGGGACGTAACACTGAAGCTTTCTTT.

This clonotype was seen a few times. The J gene is TRBJ2-7, the V gene TRBV7-9, with 7 bases lining up with TRBD2. The CDR3 totals 16 residues. The germline V gene encodes CDR1 SEHNR and CDR2 FQNEAQ (reference sequence). The trim removed 5 bases at V and 2 bases at J, leaving 12 bases unmatched. CDR3 bases: TGTGCCAGCAGCCAGAGGGACTACCTCTCCCCCTACGAGCAGTACTTC. Protein product: CASSQRDYLSPYEQYF.